A selection of T cell receptor beta chains follows, all from one sample in a study of blood T cell repertoires in COVID-19. Only in-frame clones appear in the TCRdb table, and some are missing; sequencing was by immunoSEQ multiplex PCR. The data show about 220,000 clones, with 80% to 85% seen just once and roughly 2.4% held by the top ten. Sequenced input: peripheral blood. These receptors were obtained from a woman aged 55-70 years with acute or convalescent COVID-19. Both conserved end residues are part of each CDR3. A D gene is named only where the DNA matches it firmly. A clone size is listed for some rows: how often the clone was seen (once, few, many), or a class if it is expanded.

j_call v_call d_call clone_size cdr3_aa cdr3_nt
TRBJ2-7 TRBV4-1 NA once CASSQEVVTGYEQYF TGCGCCAGCAGCCAAGAGGTAGTGACGGGTTACGAGCAGTACTTC
TRBJ2-7 TRBV5-6 NA NA CASSFTGGTLEQYF TGTGCCAGCAGCTTTACGGGGGGCACACTCGAGCAGTACTTC
TRBJ2-7 TRBV7-2 NA NA CASSIDRTYEQYF TGTGCCAGCAGCATCGACAGGACCTACGAGCAGTACTTC
TRBJ1-2 TRBV19 TRBD1 once CASNDRSGGYGYTF TGTGCCAGTAACGATCGTTCAGGGGGGTATGGCTACACCTTC
TRBJ2-5 TRBV27 TRBD2 NA CASRRTSGQETQYF TGTGCCAGCAGACGAACTAGCGGACAAGAGACCCAGTACTTC
TRBJ2-1 TRBV30 TRBD1 few CAWNHRGVLNNEQFF TGTGCCTGGAATCACAGGGGTGTACTAAACAATGAGCAGTTCTTC
TRBJ1-2 TRBV5-6 NA once CASSLGQLGGYTF TGTGCCAGCAGCTTGGGCCAGCTAGGTGGCTACACCTTC
TRBJ2-1 TRBV19 TRBD2 NA CASSIGQRGGRDEQFF TGTGCCAGTAGTATTGGGCAGCGGGGGGGCCGAGATGAGCAGTTCTTC
TRBJ1-1 TRBV4-1 NA few CASSPYGTAGDTEAFF TGCGCCAGCAGCCCTTACGGGACTGCGGGTGACACTGAAGCTTTCTTT
TRBJ2-2 TRBV7-6 TRBD1 NA CASSSGQAANTGELFF TGTGCCAGCAGCTCGGGACAGGCCGCGAACACCGGGGAGCTGTTTTTT
TRBJ1-6 TRBV2 TRBD1 few CASGPGTGVSPLHF TGTGCCAGCGGACCCGGGACAGGGGTTTCACCCCTCCACTTT
TRBJ1-6 TRBV9 NA NA CASSSGGVGSPLHF TGTGCCAGCAGCTCCGGGGGGGTTGGTTCACCCCTCCACTTT
TRBJ2-5 TRBV9 TRBD2 NA CASSVGGGGSGETQYF TGTGCCAGCAGCGTAGGAGGCGGGGGGAGTGGAGAGACCCAGTACTTC
TRBJ2-7 TRBV9 NA NA CASSTGGLTNYEQYF TGTGCCAGCAGCACTGGGGGCCTGACGAACTACGAGCAGTACTTC
TRBJ1-5 TRBV6-5 NA NA CASSFRGSQHF TGTGCCAGCAGCTTCAGGGGTTCTCAGCATTTT
TRBJ2-7 TRBV5-1 NA once CASSVRDSLAGRYEQYF TGCGCCAGCAGCGTCCGGGACAGCTTAGCGGGGAGATACGAGCAGTACTTC
TRBJ2-2 TRBV19 TRBD2 NA CATRTSGGARELFF TGTGCCACCCGGACTAGCGGGGGGGCGCGGGAGCTGTTTTTT
TRBJ1-5 TRBV3-1/TRBV3-2 NA NA CASSQDRTQPQHF TGTGCCAGCAGCCAAGATAGAACTCAGCCCCAGCATTTT
TRBJ2-5 TRBV19 NA NA CASSYLQETQYF TGTGCCAGTAGTTACTTGCAAGAGACCCAGTACTTC
TRBJ2-7 TRBV2 TRBD2 once CASRFRTSGADEQYF TGTGCCAGCAGGTTCAGGACTAGCGGGGCCGACGAGCAGTACTTC
TRBJ2-7 TRBV7-9 TRBD2 NA CASSNRGLAGKDEQYF TGTGCCAGCAGCAATAGGGGACTAGCGGGGAAGGACGAGCAGTACTTC
TRBJ1-2 TRBV6-6 NA few CASRKPNSYGYTF TGTGCCAGCAGGAAACCTAACAGCTATGGCTACACCTTC
TRBJ1-4 TRBV6-5 TRBD1 NA CASTPGQGGEKLFF TGTGCCAGCACACCGGGACAGGGAGGGGAAAAACTGTTTTTT
TRBJ1-4 TRBV5-5 TRBD1 NA CASSLDAGTGFRKLFF TGTGCCAGCAGCTTGGACGCCGGGACAGGGTTTAGGAAACTGTTTTTT
TRBJ2-3 TRBV9 TRBD2 NA CASSRERGGQNTQYF TGTGCCAGCAGTAGAGAGCGGGGGGGACAAAATACGCAGTATTTT
TRBJ1-2 TRBV10-1 TRBD1 NA CASIGQGAHYGYTF TGCGCCAGCATTGGCCAGGGGGCTCACTATGGCTACACCTTC
TRBJ1-1 TRBV18 NA NA CASSPLPGGNTEAFF TGTGCCAGCTCACCACTTCCGGGGGGAAACACTGAAGCTTTCTTT
TRBJ1-2 TRBV2 TRBD1 NA CASSLGTVGNYGYTF TGTGCCAGCAGTTTAGGGACAGTAGGAAACTATGGCTACACCTTC
TRBJ1-2 TRBV10-3 TRBD1 NA CAISESRDRVGYTF TGTGCCATCAGTGAGTCTCGGGACAGGGTTGGCTACACCTTC
TRBJ2-2 TRBV3-1/TRBV3-2 NA NA CASSQLGTGELFF TGTGCCAGCAGCCAACTCGGGACCGGGGAGCTGTTTTTT
TRBJ2-5 TRBV28 TRBD2 NA CASSTTGGPETQYF TGTGCCAGCAGCACGACGGGGGGGCCAGAGACCCAGTACTTC
TRBJ1-2 TRBV6-1 NA NA CASSEGSFTGYTF TGTGCCAGCAGTGAAGGGAGTTTTACCGGCTACACCTTC
TRBJ1-1 TRBV19 NA NA CASSTPGRRAFF TGTGCCAGTAGTACCCCGGGGAGGCGGGCTTTCTTT
TRBJ2-7 TRBV15 NA NA CATSRDPSRDILREQYF TGTGCCACCAGCAGAGATCCTTCTCGGGACATCCTCAGGGAGCAGTACTTC
TRBJ2-5 TRBV5-1 NA NA CASSLYQGPQSQETQYF TGCGCCAGCAGCTTGTATCAGGGGCCTCAGTCCCAAGAGACCCAGTACTTC
TRBJ1-1 TRBV12-3/TRBV12-4 NA NA CASSRGQLRAFF TGTGCCAGCAGCCGGGGACAACTGCGAGCTTTCTTT
TRBJ2-3 TRBV9 NA NA CASTRGGPSSTDTQYF TGTGCCAGCACGAGGGGGGGCCCTAGTAGCACAGATACGCAGTATTTT
TRBJ1-4 TRBV5-1 TRBD1 NA CASSEAPGTGSNLPFGKLFF TGCGCCAGCAGCGAAGCGCCCGGGACAGGGTCAAACCTCCCGTTTGGAAAACTGTTTTTT
TRBJ1-5 TRBV20-1 NA NA CSASEAGSYSNQPQHF TGCAGTGCTAGTGAGGCAGGTAGTTATAGCAATCAGCCCCAGCATTTT
TRBJ1-2 TRBV19 TRBD1 NA CASSIGQGARGYTF TGTGCCAGTAGTATAGGACAGGGGGCGCGCGGCTACACCTTC
TRBJ1-1 TRBV5-1 TRBD1 once CASSLEGQGANTEAFF TGCGCCAGCAGCTTGGAGGGGCAGGGGGCAAACACTGAAGCTTTCTTT
TRBJ2-7 TRBV6-6 NA NA CASSPQRGSYEQYF TGTGCCAGCAGCCCCCAGCGCGGCTCCTACGAGCAGTACTTC
TRBJ2-7 TRBV3-1/TRBV3-2 NA NA CASSQSYSYEQYF TGTGCCAGCAGCCAATCCTATTCCTACGAGCAGTACTTC
TRBJ1-2 TRBV19 TRBD1 NA CASSIARDRANYGYTF TGTGCCAGTAGTATAGCACGGGACAGAGCTAACTATGGCTACACCTTC
TRBJ2-7 TRBV4-3 NA NA CASSQEQAGRDEQYF TGCGCCAGCAGCCAAGAGCAGGCGGGCCGGGACGAGCAGTACTTC
TRBJ1-2 TRBV28 NA NA CASSRQIYGYTF TGTGCCAGCAGTCGACAGATCTATGGCTACACCTTC
TRBJ2-1 TRBV30 NA once CAWSSNPRQFIGNEQFF TGTGCCTGGAGTTCTAATCCCCGACAATTCATCGGCAATGAGCAGTTCTTC
TRBJ1-2 TRBV5-4 TRBD1 NA CASSLDRGQFFGYTF TGTGCCAGCAGCCTAGACAGGGGGCAATTTTTTGGCTACACCTTC
TRBJ2-3 TRBV10-3 TRBD1 NA CAAGQGRDTQYF TGCGCGGCGGGACAGGGTAGAGATACGCAGTATTTT
TRBJ2-2 TRBV4-2 NA once CASSQDPGTNTGELFF TGTGCCAGCAGCCAAGATCCGGGAACGAACACCGGGGAGCTGTTTTTT
TRBJ2-3 TRBV5-1 NA NA CASSLEQSTDTQYF TGCGCCAGCAGCTTGGAACAGTCCACAGATACGCAGTATTTT
TRBJ1-5 TRBV28 TRBD1 NA CASRDRSRSNQPQHF TGTGCCAGCAGGGACAGGTCCCGTAGCAATCAGCCCCAGCATTTT
TRBJ2-5 TRBV11-2 TRBD2 once CASSDRAGGIETQYF TGTGCCAGCAGCGACCGAGCGGGGGGAATAGAGACCCAGTACTTC
TRBJ2-3 TRBV11-2 NA once CASSLVRGGDTQYF TGTGCCAGCAGCTTAGTCAGGGGCGGGGATACGCAGTATTTT
TRBJ2-1 TRBV7-3 NA NA CASSRDFYNEQFF TGTGCCAGCAGCCGGGACTTTTACAATGAGCAGTTCTTC
TRBJ2-1 TRBV7-2 NA NA CASSLVDGGQFF TGTGCCAGCAGCTTAGTCGACGGCGGGCAGTTCTTC
TRBJ2-1 TRBV10-3 TRBD1 NA CAISGTGYEQFF TGTGCCATCAGTGGGACAGGGTATGAGCAGTTCTTC
TRBJ2-3 TRBV7-8 TRBD1 once CASSRPLDRATDTQYF TGTGCCAGCAGTAGACCCCTAGACAGGGCCACAGATACGCAGTATTTT